These 13 T cell receptor beta chains came from one sample sequenced in a study of control samples from healthy donors and cancer patients. Some clones are missing from TCRdb's copy, which holds only in-frame ones; the method was immunoSEQ multiplex PCR. Among some 140,000 clones listed, less than 90% were seen once. The source material was blood. The source of these receptors is a woman aged 30 to 39 in good health.

The chain has TRBV29-1 and TRBJ2-7; a weak D match, TRBD1 (6 bases). Germline V gives CDR1 SQVTM, CDR2 ANQGSEA. With 4 bases removed from V and 2 bases from J, the gap between germline ends came to 15 bases. The CDR3 contains 14 residues. The CDR3 DNA reads as TGCAGCGTTGCCCCAGGGGAAGGGACCTACGAGCAGTACTTC. Its translation is CSVAPGEGTYEQYF.

Note on this clone: Different DNA sequences within this sample yield the same CDR3. The rearrangement uses TRBV5-1 and TRBJ2-3; D call uncertain. Trimming took 0 bases from V and 0 from J, leaving 8 bases between them. This CDR3 comprises 15 residues. Germline lookup yields CDR1 SGHRS and CDR2 YFSETQ. CDR3: CASSLVAASTDTQYF. CDR3 bases: TGCGCCAGCAGCTTGGTGGCGGCTAGCACAGATACGCAGTATTTT. The full variable domain, completed using reference TRBV5-1 and TRBJ2-3, is KAGVTQTPRYLIKTRGQQVTLSCSPISGHRSVSWYQQTPGQGLQFLFEYFSETQRNKGNFPGRFSGRQFSNSRSEMNVSTLELGDSALYLCASSLVAASTDTQYFGPGTRLTVL.

The chain uses TRBV5-1 and TRBJ1-1; 10 bases are shared with TRBD1. Looked up from germline, CDR1 is SGHRS and CDR2 is YFSETQ. The V gene end was trimmed by 1 base and the J gene end by 4 bases; junction bases not matched to a gene: 1. The CDR3 runs to 14 residues. This chain's CDR3 is CASSLWTGGTEAFF. The CDR3 coding sequence is TGCGCCAGCAGCTTGTGGACAGGGGGCACTGAAGCTTTCTTT.

This rearrangement joins TRBV2 to TRBJ1-5; 11 bases map to TRBD1. J was trimmed by 7 bases and V by 5 bases; bases with no gene match: 4. The germline gives CDR1 SNHLY, CDR2 FYNNEI. The CDR3 sequence is 14 residues long. The CDR3, as DNA: TGTGCCAGCAGTCCGGGACAGGGGGGGCAGCCCCAGCATTTT. Its translation is CASSPGQGGQPQHF.

On this clone: Other DNA sequences of this sample code for an identical CDR3. This chain links TRBV13 with TRBJ2-5, with D possibly TRBD2 on 6 matching bases. CDR3 length equals 13 residues. With 3 bases removed from V and 5 bases from J, the gap between germline ends came to 10 bases. Germline V gene sequence: CDR1 PRHDT, CDR2 FYEKMQ (reference sequence). Here the CDR3 reads CASSLGGWETQYF. As DNA, the CDR3 is TGTGCCAGCAGCTTGGGGGGTTGGGAGACCCAGTACTTC.

This chain links TRBV7-2 with TRBJ2-7; D may be TRBD2 (6 bases). This CDR3 is built from 14 residues. Trimming took off 0 bases at V and 7 bases at J, with 13 bases between the two ends. CDR1 is SGHTA and CDR2 is FQGNSA in the germline V gene. The CDR3 region has the DNA TGTGCCAGCAGCTTAGCGGGAGGTGTGAGGGAGCAGTACTTC. Protein product: CASSLAGGVREQYF.

This chain joins TRBV5-5 and TRBJ2-7; 9 nucleotides line up with TRBD1. This CDR3 is built from 12 residues. Germline V gene data show CDR1 as SGHKS and CDR2 as YYEKEE (reference sequence). V lost 3 bases, J lost 5 bases, and 0 bases stayed unmatched. The CDR3 coding sequence is TGTGCCAGCAGCTGGACAGGGGACGAGCAGTACTTC. Protein product: CASSWTGDEQYF.

The V call is TRBV7-2, the J call TRBJ2-5, with D uncertain. The V end was cut by 2 bases, the J end by 5 bases, with 9 bases between. CDR1 SGHTA and CDR2 FQGNSA come from the germline V gene. The CDR3 is 13 residues long. The CDR3 loop reads CASSLPSRETQYF. In nucleotides, the CDR3 is TGTGCCAGCAGCTTACCGAGTCGGGAGACCCAGTACTTC.

This clone came up a few times. The rearrangement links TRBV28 to TRBJ2-7; TRBD1 is a possible D gene (5 bases). The V end lost 2 bases, the J end lost 4 bases, and 12 bases lay between the germline ends. Germline-derived CDR1 and CDR2 are MDHEN and SYDVKM. This CDR3 region has 14 residues. In DNA, the CDR3 is TGTGCCAGCAGTTTAGTCAGGGCAGGATACGAGCAGTACTTC. It translates to CASSLVRAGYEQYF. The full variable domain, with the rest looked up from reference TRBV28 and TRBJ2-7, is DVKVTQSSRYLVKRTGEKVFLECVQDMDHENMFWYRQDPGLGLRLIYFSYDVKMKEKGDIPEGYSVSREKKERFSLILESASTNQTSMYLCASSLVRAGYEQYFGPGTRLTVT.

This sequence joins TRBV29-1 and TRBJ2-7, with D possibly TRBD1 on 6 matching bases. CDR3 length equals 14 residues. The V gene lost 3 bases and the J gene lost 3 bases, with 15 bases spanning the gap. Germline V gene sequence: CDR1 SQVTM, CDR2 ANQGSEA. CDR3 coding DNA: TGCAGCGTTGATACAACAGGGATGGGCTACGAGCAGTACTTC. It codes for CSVDTTGMGYEQYF.

J is TRBJ2-1 and V is TRBV27; D is perhaps TRBD1 or TRBD2 (7 bases each). CDR1 is MNHEY and CDR2 is SMNVEV in the germline V gene (reference sequence). This CDR3 has 15 amino acids. V was cut by 6 bases and J by 4 bases, with 16 bases left in between. As DNA, the CDR3 is TGTGCCAGCAGACAAGACAGGGAGGGGTACAATGAGCAGTTCTTC. Encoded protein: CASRQDREGYNEQFF.

The gene calls are TRBV2 and TRBJ1-4; a possible D gene is TRBD1 (6 bases). Germline loops: CDR1 SNHLY, CDR2 FYNNEI. The ends were cut back, 5 bases at V and 12 bases at J, with 13 bases in the middle. This CDR3 spans 12 amino acids. The CDR3 reads CASSTGSGQLFF. The CDR3 bases are TGTGCCAGCAGTACAGGGTCGGGGCAACTGTTTTTT.

The chain employs TRBV7-3 and TRBJ2-1; 9 bases are a match to TRBD2. Looked up from germline, CDR1 is SGHTA and CDR2 is FQGTGA. This CDR3 is built from 16 residues. Losses at the gene ends were 5 bases for V and 7 bases for J; bases not matched to a gene: 12. DNA for the CDR3: TGTGCCAGCAGCCCCCCGGGACTAGCTACAAATAATGAGCAGTTCTTC. Amino acids: CASSPPGLATNNEQFF.